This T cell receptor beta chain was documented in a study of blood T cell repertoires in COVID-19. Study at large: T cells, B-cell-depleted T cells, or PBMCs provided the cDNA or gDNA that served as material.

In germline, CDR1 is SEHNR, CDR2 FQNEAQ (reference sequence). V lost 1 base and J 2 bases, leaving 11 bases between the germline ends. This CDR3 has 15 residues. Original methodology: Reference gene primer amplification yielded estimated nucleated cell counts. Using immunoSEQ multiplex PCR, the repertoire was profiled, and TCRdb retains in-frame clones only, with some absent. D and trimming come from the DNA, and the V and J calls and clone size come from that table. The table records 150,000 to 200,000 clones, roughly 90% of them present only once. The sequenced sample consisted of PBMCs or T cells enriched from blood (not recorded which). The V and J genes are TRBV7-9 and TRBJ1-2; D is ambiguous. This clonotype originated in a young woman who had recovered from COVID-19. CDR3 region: CASSLDRVSNYGYTF. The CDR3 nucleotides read TGTGCCAGCAGCTTAGATCGGGTTTCCAACTATGGCTACACCTTC.